This TCR beta chain was recovered during a study of cytomegalovirus exposure and HLA in healthy donors. Study-wide results and caveats: The listing of roughly 160 TCR beta chains classed them as cytomegalovirus-associated. Testing in vitro showed a few CMV-associated chains specific for CMV antigens.

Only in-frame clones appear in the TCRdb table, and some are missing; sequencing was by immunoSEQ multiplex PCR. Found here are over 45,000 clones, more than 90% of them singletons; the top ten hold about 1%. With respect to this clone: Its antigen is unknown.

Germline trimming cut 5 bases from V and 4 bases from J; bases unmatched to any gene: 9. The V gene's germline CDR1 is LNHNV and CDR2 YYDKDF (reference sequence). The CDR3 sequence is 15 residues long. V is TRBV15 and J is TRBJ2-7, with 9 positions matching TRBD1. This clonotype originated in a man between 18 and 35 years old in good health and CMV-seronegative. The sample comprised PBMCs. This CDR3 is CATSLGRDRAYEQYF. The CDR3 bases are TGTGCCACCAGCCTCGGTAGGGACAGGGCTTACGAGCAGTACTTC.